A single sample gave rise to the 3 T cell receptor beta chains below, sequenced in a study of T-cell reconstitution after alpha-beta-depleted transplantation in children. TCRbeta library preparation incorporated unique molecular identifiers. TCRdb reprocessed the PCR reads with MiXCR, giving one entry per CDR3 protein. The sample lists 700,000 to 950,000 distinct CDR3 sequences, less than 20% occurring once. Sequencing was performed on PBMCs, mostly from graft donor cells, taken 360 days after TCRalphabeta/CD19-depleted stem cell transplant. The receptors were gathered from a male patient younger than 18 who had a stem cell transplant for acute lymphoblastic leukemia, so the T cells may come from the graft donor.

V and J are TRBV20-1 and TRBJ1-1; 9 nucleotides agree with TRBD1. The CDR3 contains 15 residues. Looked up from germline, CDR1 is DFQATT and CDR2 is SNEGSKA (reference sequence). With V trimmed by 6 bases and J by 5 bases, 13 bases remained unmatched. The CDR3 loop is CSASQIGTGYTEAFF. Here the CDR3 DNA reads TGCAGTGCCTCCCAAATCGGGACAGGGTATACTGAAGCTTTCTTT.

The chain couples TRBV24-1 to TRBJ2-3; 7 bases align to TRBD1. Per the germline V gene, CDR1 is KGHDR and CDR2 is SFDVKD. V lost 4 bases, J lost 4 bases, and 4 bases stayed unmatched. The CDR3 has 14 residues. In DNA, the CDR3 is TGTGCCACCAGTGAACAGGGGATCCCAGATACGCAGTATTTT. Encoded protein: CATSEQGIPDTQYF.

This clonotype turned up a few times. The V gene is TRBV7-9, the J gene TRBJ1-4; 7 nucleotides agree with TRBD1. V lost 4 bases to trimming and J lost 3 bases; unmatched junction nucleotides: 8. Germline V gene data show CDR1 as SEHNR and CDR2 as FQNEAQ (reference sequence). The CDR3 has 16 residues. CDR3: CASSWIQGGPNEKLFF. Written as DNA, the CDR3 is TGTGCCAGCAGCTGGATCCAGGGGGGCCCTAATGAAAAACTGTTTTTT.